These T cell receptor beta chains were read from a single sample in a study of blood T cell repertoires in COVID-19. Repertoires were generated with immunoSEQ multiplex PCR, while TCRdb's copy carries only in-frame clones and drops some. The data show around 270,000 clones, 70% to 90% seen once. The source material was PBMCs or T cells enriched from blood (not recorded which). The receptors come from a woman aged 25-40 years who had recovered from COVID-19. The CDR3 runs from the conserved cysteine through the conserved F or W. The D gene is left open where the match is weak. Clone size is stated in some rows and not others, as once, few, many or a class when expanded.

D,V,size,J,CDR3,DNA
TRBD1,TRBV15,few,TRBJ1-6,CATSKTGDLGSPLHF,TGTGCCACCAGCAAAACAGGGGACCTCGGTTCACCCCTCCACTTT
.,TRBV27,.,TRBJ2-7,CASSIRGKFYEQYF,TGTGCCAGCAGTATACGGGGGAAGTTCTACGAGCAGTACTTC
TRBD1,TRBV28,.,TRBJ1-1,CATNNIRGVTEAFF,TGTGCCACAAATAACATCAGGGGGGTAACTGAAGCTTTCTTT
.,TRBV11-3,.,TRBJ1-1,CASSLNRDAEAFF,TGTGCCAGCAGCTTAAACAGGGATGCTGAAGCTTTCTTT
TRBD2,TRBV6-1,.,TRBJ2-5,CASSEFSGEGETQYF,TGTGCCAGCAGTGAATTTAGCGGGGAAGGAGAGACCCAGTACTTC
.,TRBV10-1,.,TRBJ1-2,CASSHLSPTMFGYTF,TGCGCCAGCAGTCATCTATCCCCCACTATGTTTGGCTACACCTTC
.,TRBV18,.,TRBJ2-3,CASSLGSTDTQYF,TGTGCCAGCTCATTGGGCAGCACAGATACGCAGTATTTT
TRBD1,TRBV28,.,TRBJ2-7,CASSPGTGNEQYF,TGTGCCAGCAGCCCCGGGACAGGGAACGAGCAGTACTTC
TRBD1,TRBV3-1/TRBV3-2,.,TRBJ2-1,CASSYGTARYNEQFF,TGTGCCAGCAGCTATGGGACAGCACGTTACAATGAGCAGTTCTTC
.,TRBV10-2,once,TRBJ1-1,CASNTESTSRTSRAFF,TGCGCCAGCAACACCGAGTCCACGTCGAGGACATCGCGGGCTTTCTTT
.,TRBV7-9,.,TRBJ1-5,CASSLVEQVGNQPQHF,TGTGCCAGCAGCTTAGTTGAGCAGGTTGGCAATCAGCCCCAGCATTTT
.,TRBV2,many,TRBJ2-1,CASSPSEGAYNEQFF,TGTGCCAGCAGCCCCTCGGAGGGCGCGTACAATGAGCAGTTCTTC
TRBD1,TRBV10-3,.,TRBJ1-1,CAISRTGGDTEAFF,TGTGCCATCAGTAGGACAGGGGGGGACACTGAAGCTTTCTTT
.,TRBV6-2/TRBV6-3,.,TRBJ1-5,CASSYNAEVYNQPQHF,TGTGCCAGCAGTTACAACGCGGAGGTTTACAATCAGCCCCAGCATTTT
.,TRBV24-1,.,TRBJ1-2,CATSAAPGRGHLYGYTF,TGTGCCACCAGTGCCGCACCCGGTAGGGGTCACCTCTATGGCTACACCTTC
.,TRBV19,.,TRBJ1-1,CASSVNRANTEAFF,TGTGCCAGTAGTGTAAACAGGGCGAACACTGAAGCTTTCTTT
.,TRBV10-3,.,TRBJ1-2,CAISESTRIPNGYTF,TGTGCCATCAGTGAGTCGACAAGGATCCCTAATGGCTACACCTTC
TRBD2,TRBV19,.,TRBJ2-7,CASSTVLAGEYSWYEQYF,TGTGCCAGTAGTACCGTCCTAGCGGGAGAATATTCGTGGTACGAGCAGTACTTC
TRBD2,TRBV5-1,.,TRBJ2-3,CASSGTSPPDTQYF,TGCGCCAGCAGTGGGACTAGCCCTCCGGATACGCAGTATTTT
.,TRBV7-8,.,TRBJ2-2,CASSLNRANTGELFF,TGTGCCAGCAGCTTAAACAGAGCGAACACCGGGGAGCTGTTTTTT
.,TRBV28,once,TRBJ1-5,CASSLSPREGRGFQHF,TGTGCCAGCAGCTTATCCCCCCGGGAGGGACGCGGGTTCCAGCATTTT
TRBD2,TRBV7-3,.,TRBJ2-6,CASSLYGLASPSGANVLTF,TGTGCCAGCAGCTTATACGGACTAGCGTCTCCCTCTGGGGCCAACGTCCTGACTTTC
TRBD2,TRBV5-4,.,TRBJ2-5,CASSFRLAGQETQYF,TGTGCCAGCAGCTTTCGGTTAGCGGGTCAAGAGACCCAGTACTTC
.,TRBV15,.,TRBJ1-5,CATSRDLRAAVQHQPQHF,TGTGCCACCAGCAGAGATCTCAGGGCCGCCGTTCAACATCAGCCCCAGCATTTT
TRBD1,TRBV19,.,TRBJ2-7,CASRQGASYEQYF,TGTGCCAGTCGACAGGGGGCATCCTACGAGCAGTACTTC
TRBD2,TRBV4-2,.,TRBJ2-1,CASSQEGLAGGNEQFF,TGTGCCAGCAGCCAAGAGGGACTAGCGGGGGGCAATGAGCAGTTCTTC
.,TRBV28,.,TRBJ2-1,CASSSAWESSYNEQFF,TGTGCCAGCAGTTCGGCGTGGGAGAGCTCCTACAATGAGCAGTTCTTC
TRBD1,TRBV19,.,TRBJ1-1,CASSIVRQGAGTEAFF,TGTGCCAGTAGTATTGTGAGACAGGGGGCCGGGACTGAAGCTTTCTTT
TRBD1,TRBV28,.,TRBJ2-2,CASKQGARNTGELFF,TGTGCCAGCAAGCAGGGGGCGCGGAACACCGGGGAGCTGTTTTTT
TRBD1,TRBV7-9,.,TRBJ1-1,CASSSGQGARTEAFF,TGTGCCAGCAGCAGTGGACAGGGGGCGAGAACTGAAGCTTTCTTT
.,TRBV13,.,TRBJ1-2,CASSLSQGNGYTF,TGTGCCAGCAGCTTATCTCAGGGAAATGGCTACACCTTC
.,TRBV7-9,.,TRBJ1-2,CASSLVRGNYGYTF,TGTGCCAGCAGCTTAGTTCGCGGAAACTATGGCTACACCTTC
TRBD1,TRBV19,.,TRBJ1-2,CAVGQGPNYGYTF,TGTGCCGTGGGACAGGGACCTAACTATGGCTACACCTTC
.,TRBV7-7,.,TRBJ2-2,CASSLGTVNTGELFF,TGTGCCAGCAGCTTAGGGACAGTCAACACCGGGGAGCTGTTTTTT
.,TRBV7-6,.,TRBJ2-7,CASSSGLYYEQYF,TGTGCCAGCAGCTCAGGGCTCTACTACGAGCAGTACTTC
.,TRBV5-1,.,TRBJ1-2,CASSPTDRIYGYTF,TGCGCCAGCAGCCCCACTGACAGGATCTATGGCTACACCTTC
TRBD1,TRBV30,.,TRBJ1-1,CATRMGDSMNTEAFF,TGTGCTACCCGGATGGGGGACAGCATGAACACTGAAGCTTTCTTT
.,TRBV19,.,TRBJ2-1,CASSMMTGNEQFF,TGTGCCAGTAGTATGATGACGGGCAATGAGCAGTTCTTC
TRBD1,TRBV28,once,TRBJ1-5,CASSPTAGTGGFEDNQPQHF,TGTGCCAGCAGCCCCACTGCCGGGACAGGGGGCTTTGAGGACAATCAGCCCCAGCATTTT
.,TRBV5-1,.,TRBJ2-1,CASSILSLTGNEQFF,TGCGCCAGCAGCATTCTGTCCCTAACGGGGAATGAGCAGTTCTTC
TRBD1,TRBV7-7,.,TRBJ1-3,CASSLLPGDSNLNTIYF,TGTGCCAGCAGCCTCCTCCCGGGGGACAGCAACCTAAACACCATATATTTT
TRBD2,TRBV28,.,TRBJ2-7,CASSLRRRGTVLSEQYF,TGTGCCAGCAGTTTAAGGCGGCGGGGGACGGTGTTGAGCGAGCAGTACTTC
.,TRBV7-9,.,TRBJ1-6,CASSWLSQGVDSPLHF,TGTGCCAGCAGTTGGCTGTCACAGGGAGTGGACTCACCCCTCCACTTT
.,TRBV28,.,TRBJ1-5,CASSLRAFGGDNQPQHF,TGTGCCAGCAGTTTACGAGCTTTTGGGGGGGATAATCAGCCCCAGCATTTT